These 2 T cell receptor beta chains originate from one sample sequenced in a study of OX40 agonist ivuxolimab in advanced cancers. The table came from immunoSEQ multiplex PCR; TCRdb's copy has only in-frame clones and leaves some out. The table lists 29,000 or so clones, about 90% of them singletons. The sample here was CD4+ or CD8+ T cells sorted from blood, taken in a trial of the OX40 agonist ivuxolimab. The receptors were gathered from an adult with an advanced solid tumor such as melanoma, head and neck, liver or kidney cancer.

This sequence joins TRBV7-9 and TRBJ2-2; possibly TRBD1 or TRBD2 for D (6 bases each). Germline-derived CDR1 and CDR2 are SEHNR and FQNEAQ (reference sequence). V dropped 4 bases and J dropped 1 base, with 13 bases sitting between them. This CDR3 has 16 amino acids. As DNA, the CDR3 is TGTGCCAGCAGCTCGACGGGGGCCCTGAACACCGGGGAGCTGTTTTTT. This encodes CASSSTGALNTGELFF.

As for this clone: This sample also contains other DNA sequences that code for the same CDR3. The chain has TRBV7-9 and TRBJ2-3, with TRBD2 identical over 8 bases. CDR1 and CDR2 from the germline V gene are SEHNR and FQNEAQ (reference sequence). Trimming took 5 bases from V and 2 from J; bases not matched to a gene: 9. CDR3 size: 16 residues. The CDR3 region is CASSDLAGGLTDTQYF. CDR3 bases: TGTGCCAGCAGCGACTTGGCGGGGGGCCTCACAGATACGCAGTATTTT.